Listed below are T cell receptor beta chains from one sample, sequenced in a study of CD8 T cells in Susac syndrome. MiXCR was run by TCRdb on the immunoSEQ multiplex PCR reads, yielding one entry per CDR3 protein. The sample shows around 170,000 distinct CDR3 sequences, approximately 95% of them seen only once. The sequencing input was CD8+ T cells from PBMCs. The receptors stem from a human donor with Susac syndrome. The CDR3 runs from the conserved cysteine through the conserved F or W. A D gene is named only where the DNA matches it firmly. Part of the rows lack a size; the others show once, few, many or a class for expanded clones.

TRBV20-1	-	TRBJ2-7	TRBD2	CSARSGTTYEQYF	TGCAGTGCTAGAAGCGGGACGACCTACGAGCAGTACTTC
TRBV28	-	TRBJ2-4	-	CASSTTDGAKNIQYF	TGTGCCAGCAGTACCACTGACGGAGCCAAAAACATTCAGTACTTC
TRBV28	-	TRBJ2-1	-	CASSLIQGNEQFF	TGTGCCAGCAGCCTTATACAGGGAAATGAGCAGTTCTTC
TRBV27	-	TRBJ1-5	-	CASSLGPVGGNQPQHF	TGTGCCAGCAGTTTAGGCCCGGTTGGCGGTAATCAGCCCCAGCATTTT
TRBV9	-	TRBJ2-3	-	CASSVVNGGNTDTQYF	TGTGCCAGCAGCGTAGTGAACGGGGGAAACACAGATACGCAGTATTTT
TRBV20-1	-	TRBJ2-7	TRBD1	CSAQQGAEQYF	TGCAGTGCCCAACAGGGGGCCGAGCAGTACTTC
TRBV28	-	TRBJ2-5	-	CASSPPGRGETQYF	TGTGCCAGCAGTCCGCCCGGGAGAGGAGAGACCCAGTACTTC
TRBV30	-	TRBJ2-7	TRBD2	CAWSGGAMLYEQYF	TGTGCCTGGAGCGGGGGGGCCATGTTATACGAGCAGTACTTC
TRBV28	-	TRBJ1-5	-	CASSPATSNQPQHF	TGTGCCAGCTCTCCCGCGACTAGCAATCAGCCCCAGCATTTT
TRBV5-6	-	TRBJ2-7	TRBD1	CASSLTGTGAYEQYF	TGTGCCAGCAGCCTCACCGGGACAGGTGCCTACGAGCAGTACTTC
TRBV6-1	-	TRBJ1-1	-	CASTRVNTEAFF	TGTGCCAGCACCAGGGTGAACACTGAAGCTTTCTTT
TRBV7-9	-	TRBJ2-4	-	CASSLEFQGAKNIQYF	TGTGCCAGCAGCTTAGAATTTCAAGGAGCCAAAAACATTCAGTACTTC
TRBV5-1	-	TRBJ2-6	-	CASSLEDWPGANVLTF	TGCGCCAGCAGCTTGGAGGACTGGCCTGGGGCCAACGTCCTGACTTTC
TRBV7-9	-	TRBJ1-1	-	CASRRQITEAFF	TGTGCCAGCAGGAGACAGATCACTGAAGCTTTCTTT
TRBV3-1	-	TRBJ2-5	-	CASSQDAGAGETQYF	TGTGCCAGCAGCCAAGACGCGGGGGCTGGGGAGACCCAGTACTTC
TRBV7-3	-	TRBJ1-1	-	CASSQQVNTEAFF	TGTGCCAGCAGCCAACAGGTGAACACTGAAGCTTTCTTT
TRBV20-1	-	TRBJ1-5	-	CSAFSDYSNQPQHF	TGCAGTGCTTTCAGCGATTATAGCAATCAGCCCCAGCATTTT
TRBV9	-	TRBJ2-1	-	CASSAPPGSYNEQFF	TGTGCCAGCAGCGCCCCCCCGGGGTCCTACAATGAGCAGTTCTTC
TRBV4-1	-	TRBJ2-2	TRBD2	CASSPGLAGGGNTGELFF	TGCGCCAGCAGCCCGGGACTAGCGGGAGGTGGGAACACCGGGGAGCTGTTTTTT
TRBV6-5	-	TRBJ2-2	TRBD1	CASSYPGQGAIGELFF	TGTGCCAGCAGTTACCCGGGACAGGGGGCAATCGGGGAGCTGTTTTTT
TRBV19	once	TRBJ1-3	-	CASSLRQLHSGNTIYF	TGTGCCAGTAGTTTGCGACAGTTACACTCTGGAAACACCATATATTTT
TRBV7-9	-	TRBJ2-1	-	CASRPGVYNEQFF	TGTGCCAGCAGACCCGGAGTTTACAATGAGCAGTTCTTC
TRBV19	-	TRBJ2-7	TRBD1	CASSMATGAYEQYF	TGTGCCAGTAGTATGGCGACAGGGGCCTACGAGCAGTACTTC
TRBV9	-	TRBJ2-3	-	CASSVGGGGQADTQYF	TGTGCCAGCAGCGTAGGAGGGGGGGGCCAGGCAGATACGCAGTATTTT
TRBV3-1	once	TRBJ2-7	-	CASSQASREQYF	TGTGCCAGCAGCCAAGCCTCACGCGAGCAGTACTTC
TRBV6-5	-	TRBJ1-5	-	CASRPGTSGQPQHF	TGTGCCAGCAGACCCGGGACAAGCGGTCAGCCCCAGCATTTT
TRBV9	-	TRBJ1-1	TRBD1	CASSIGQAGDTEAFF	TGTGCCAGCAGCATCGGACAGGCTGGGGACACTGAAGCTTTCTTT
TRBV20-1	-	TRBJ1-1	-	CSARVDLGQNTEAFF	TGCAGTGCTAGAGTCGATTTGGGGCAGAACACTGAAGCTTTCTTT
TRBV27	-	TRBJ2-5	-	CASSLSSAQETQYF	TGTGCCAGCAGTTTATCTTCAGCGCAAGAGACCCAGTACTTC
TRBV12-3/TRBV12-4	-	TRBJ2-7	-	CASSFPGKPYEQYF	TGTGCCAGCAGTTTTCCGGGGAAGCCCTACGAGCAGTACTTC
TRBV12-3/TRBV12-4	-	TRBJ1-5	-	CASSRKWLHQPQHF	TGTGCCAGCAGTAGAAAATGGCTTCATCAGCCCCAGCATTTT
TRBV24-1	few	TRBJ2-2	-	CATSEGGHTGELFF	TGTGCCACCAGTGAGGGGGGACACACCGGGGAGCTGTTTTTT
TRBV12-3/TRBV12-4	-	TRBJ2-1	-	CASSLALGGEQFF	TGTGCCAGCAGTTTGGCTTTGGGCGGGGAGCAGTTCTTC
TRBV5-6	-	TRBJ2-2	TRBD1	CASRDEGRGRNGELFF	TGTGCCAGCAGGGATGAGGGAAGGGGGCGCAACGGGGAGCTGTTTTTT
TRBV7-8	-	TRBJ2-7	-	CASSLLESAYEQYF	TGTGCCAGCAGCTTACTCGAATCCGCCTACGAGCAGTACTTC
TRBV27	-	TRBJ2-5	-	CASSLSGLNEGETQYF	TGTGCCAGCAGTTTATCCGGACTTAACGAGGGGGAGACCCAGTACTTC
TRBV29-1	once	TRBJ2-1	TRBD2	CSVEDEYLAEGSYNEQFF	TGCAGCGTTGAGGATGAATACCTAGCGGAAGGTTCCTACAATGAGCAGTTCTTC
TRBV5-1	once	TRBJ2-5	-	CASSTDHPETQYF	TGCGCCAGCAGCACGGACCACCCGGAGACCCAGTACTTC
TRBV3-1	-	TRBJ2-5	-	CASSQDPGEYQETQYF	TGTGCCAGCAGCCAAGATCCGGGGGAGTACCAAGAGACCCAGTACTTC
TRBV11-2	-	TRBJ2-5	-	CASSLVLRQETQYF	TGTGCCAGCAGCTTAGTCCTCAGACAAGAGACCCAGTACTTC
TRBV29-1	-	TRBJ2-1	TRBD2	CSVSGDSYNEQFF	TGCAGCGTTAGCGGGGACTCCTACAATGAGCAGTTCTTC
TRBV5-6	-	TRBJ2-5	TRBD1	CASSLGKDRGMEETQYF	TGTGCCAGCAGCTTGGGTAAAGACAGGGGGATGGAAGAGACCCAGTACTTC
TRBV6-1	-	TRBJ1-5	-	CASSEGGVRANQPQHF	TGTGCCAGCAGTGAAGGGGGTGTGAGGGCCAATCAGCCCCAGCATTTT
TRBV11-2	once	TRBJ1-3	-	CASSLGDAGNTIYF	TGTGCCAGCAGCTTAGGTGATGCTGGAAACACCATATATTTT
TRBV28	-	TRBJ2-2	-	CASSARLGLGGGELFF	TGTGCCAGCAGTGCACGACTTGGACTAGGGGGCGGGGAGCTGTTTTTT
TRBV7-8	-	TRBJ1-2	-	CASSPPGTHRGYTF	TGTGCCAGCAGCCCCCCCGGGACACACCGTGGCTACACCTTC
TRBV29-1	-	TRBJ2-7	TRBD1	CSVVGQGKSYEQYF	TGCAGCGTTGTTGGACAGGGGAAAAGTTACGAGCAGTACTTC
TRBV6-5	once	TRBJ2-7	TRBD1	CASSYGQGASEQYF	TGTGCCAGCAGTTACGGGCAGGGGGCGAGCGAGCAGTACTTC
TRBV5-1	-	TRBJ2-7	TRBD2	CASSSGLAGIRNDEQYF	TGCGCCAGCAGCTCGGGACTAGCGGGGATAAGGAACGACGAGCAGTACTTC
TRBV9	-	TRBJ2-3	TRBD2	CASSVEPGLSTDTQYF	TGTGCCAGCAGCGTGGAACCGGGACTAAGTACAGATACGCAGTATTTT
TRBV7-9	-	TRBJ2-7	TRBD2	CASSLGGLAGSDEQYF	TGTGCCAGCAGCTTAGGTGGACTAGCGGGATCAGACGAGCAGTACTTC